The text below deals with one T cell receptor (beta chain). The CDR3 is made up of 15 amino acids. The germline V and J ends were trimmed by 0 bases and 10 bases, with 17 bases remaining between them. Germline V gene data show CDR1 as MGHRA and CDR2 as YSYEKL. The PCR contained 60 Vbeta and 13 Jbeta primers. Repertoires were generated with immunoSEQ multiplex PCR, while TCRdb's copy carries only in-frame clones and drops some. The sample lists 100,000 to 150,000 clones; roughly 89% were seen once. This specimen belongs to a study of cytomegalovirus exposure and HLA in healthy donors. The chain is built from TRBV4-1 and TRBJ2-3; perhaps TRBD1 as D (5 bases). This sequence originates from a woman in her thirties in good health and CMV-seronegative. Source material: PBMCs. The DNA for the CDR3 is TGCGCCAGCAGCCAAGATGAGGTGGGGCCTTGGCCGCAGTATTTT. It is translated as CASSQDEVGPWPQYF.